This T cell receptor beta chain was profiled in a study of blood T cell repertoires in COVID-19 (dated by TCRdb to the early 2020s). Study-level background: Samples from collaborators originated in the United States, Italy and Spain and spanned both the acute and convalescent phases of COVID-19. The material from the prospective study consisted of cDNA or gDNA derived from T cells, B-cell-depleted T cells, or PBMCs. The dataset comprised deeply sampled blood TCRbeta repertoires from subjects exposed to, actively infected with, or recovered from COVID-19. The repertoires were made available in a free public database intended to serve as a resource for research on the immune response to SARS-CoV-2. The samples were drawn from two sources: the first 160 participants of the ongoing ImmuneRACE study, and 1,000 to 1,500 subjects contributed by 6 global collaborators. The sample metadata nearly always contained a de-identified subject ID, COVID-19 status, age in years and sex. HLA class I and class II types, where available, came from metadata supplied by the sample provider rather than from assay-based typing. Study-wide findings and limitations: How much clinical and demographic metadata was included differed by source and by participant, and the metadata was provided uncurated.

V is reduced by 3 bases and J by 5 bases, leaving a spacing of 11 bases between them. CDR1 MDHEN and CDR2 SYDVKM were looked up in the germline V gene. The CDR3 contains 13 residues, cysteine and phenylalanine counted. The retained sequence is limited to the CDR3, 39 bases, with the frame set at the first base. Another Seattle source contributed samples from volunteer blood donors who had recovered from COVID-19. Whole blood was collected in K2EDTA tubes by collaborating institutions according to the institutions' own protocols. For TCRbeta analysis, collaborators shipped samples as frozen whole blood, isolated PBMCs, or DNA extracted from either of those sample types. Concerning this clone itself: What this receptor recognizes is not known. No base quality information exists; no much larger clone differs at one position.

TCRbeta CDR3 regions were amplified from genomic DNA using the immunoSEQ Assay, a bias-controlled multiplex PCR. Turning to the authors' computational methods: Nucleated cell counts per sample were estimated from amplification of reference gene primers within the assay. To quantify the absolute abundance of each unique TCRbeta CDR3 rearrangement, sequence reads were collapsed and filtered. For each sample, productive Simpson clonality was calculated as the square root of Simpson's diversity index across productive rearrangements. Sourced from immuneACCESS, this table was stored by TCRdb with only in-frame sequences that have V and J called. A share of the clones is absent; for the studies checked, an unresolved V gene accounts for under half, and the remainder has no known explanation. That table supplies the V and J calls and clone size; D and trimming were determined from the DNA. This sample lists about 260,000 clones; 87% were detected once. Less than 1.6% of the sample rests with the top ten.

Sample: peripheral blood. This receptor chain uses TRBV28 and TRBJ2-7, and TRBD2 may be the D gene, going by 5 matching bases. The origin of this receptor is a middle-aged woman who had recovered from COVID-19. The bases are TGTGCCAGCAGTTTCGGGGTCCGGAACGAGCAGTACTTC. Its translation is CASSFGVRNEQYF.